This is a list of T cell receptor beta chains from one sample in a study of technical replicates of blood from a handful of donors. This table comes from immunoSEQ multiplex PCR, and its TCRdb copy is limited to in-frame clones, with some not included. Altogether over 75,000 clones are present, approximately 96% being singletons, with the ten largest covering around 0.18%. Sequencing was carried out using T cells isolated from PBMCs. The receptors derive from a human donor in good health. CDR3s include the opening cysteine and the closing phenylalanine or tryptophan. Each record gives: D gene, clone size, J gene, V gene, CDR3 protein, CDR3 DNA. D genes are given only for firm matches. Only part of the rows carry a size: once, few, many, or a class if the clone is expanded.

NA,NA,TRBJ1-1,TRBV4-2,CASSQGGQGSPFF,TGTGCCAGCAGCCAAGGGGGGCAGGGGTCGCCTTTCTTT
NA,once,TRBJ2-3,TRBV7-2,CASSPDSVRTDTQYF,TGTGCCAGCAGCCCCGACTCGGTACGCACAGATACGCAGTATTTT
TRBD2,NA,TRBJ2-1,TRBV28,CASSPGLAGLYGNEQFF,TGTGCCAGCAGCCCGGGACTAGCGGGACTTTACGGCAATGAGCAGTTCTTC
TRBD1,NA,TRBJ1-1,TRBV2,CASSGQGEAFF,TGTGCCAGCAGTGGACAGGGGGAAGCTTTCTTT
NA,few,TRBJ1-1,TRBV6-5,CASSYSRGRGFEAFF,TGTGCCAGCAGTTACTCCAGGGGACGGGGCTTCGAAGCTTTCTTT
NA,NA,TRBJ2-3,TRBV5-1,CASSLGTAADTQYF,TGCGCCAGCAGCTTGGGAACAGCCGCAGATACGCAGTATTTT
NA,NA,TRBJ2-3,TRBV7-9,CASSLGSLAEGGTQYF,TGTGCCAGCAGCTTAGGGTCCCTAGCGGAAGGGGGTACGCAGTATTTT
TRBD2,NA,TRBJ2-2,TRBV6-5,CASRGLSGSGELFF,TGTGCCAGCAGGGGACTATCAGGTTCCGGGGAGCTGTTTTTT
NA,NA,TRBJ1-5,TRBV4-1,CASSQDQGHHQPQHF,TGCGCCAGCAGCCAAGATCAGGGCCATCATCAGCCCCAGCATTTT
NA,NA,TRBJ2-2,TRBV4-1,CASSQISGVAGELFF,TGCGCCAGCAGCCAGATATCAGGGGTGGCCGGGGAGCTGTTTTTT
TRBD1,NA,TRBJ2-5,TRBV5-1,CASSSGQAGQETQYF,TGCGCCAGCAGCTCAGGACAGGCAGGCCAAGAGACCCAGTACTTC
NA,NA,TRBJ1-1,TRBV7-9,CASSLGAMNTEAFF,TGTGCCAGCAGCTTAGGCGCCATGAACACTGAAGCTTTCTTT
NA,NA,TRBJ1-6,TRBV29-1,CSSRQWPPLHF,TGCAGCTCCCGACAATGGCCACCCCTCCACTTT
NA,NA,TRBJ2-7,TRBV12-5,CASGGDSPYEQYF,TGTGCTAGTGGTGGAGACAGCCCCTACGAGCAGTACTTC
TRBD2,NA,TRBJ2-1,TRBV7-9,CASAGGKEQFF,TGTGCCAGCGCGGGAGGAAAAGAGCAGTTCTTC
NA,NA,TRBJ2-3,TRBV28,CASSLLGIVTSTDTQYF,TGTGCCAGCAGTTTACTCGGGATAGTAACTAGCACAGATACGCAGTATTTT
NA,NA,TRBJ1-1,TRBV19,CASRNIWPMNTEAFF,TGTGCCAGTCGCAATATATGGCCCATGAACACTGAAGCTTTCTTT
NA,NA,TRBJ1-1,TRBV30,CAWSVRGGTEAFF,TGTGCCTGGAGTGTACGAGGGGGCACTGAAGCTTTCTTT
NA,NA,TRBJ2-2,TRBV5-1,CASSLGSGETGELFF,TGCGCCAGCAGCTTGGGCTCCGGGGAAACCGGGGAGCTGTTTTTT
TRBD1,few,TRBJ1-1,TRBV19,CASSTPDRETEAFF,TGTGCCAGTAGTACCCCCGACAGGGAAACTGAAGCTTTCTTT
TRBD1,NA,TRBJ1-1,TRBV7-6,CASSLRQGTEAFF,TGTGCCAGCAGCTTAAGACAGGGTACTGAAGCTTTCTTT
NA,NA,TRBJ2-7,TRBV2,CASSPEIMDSSYEQYF,TGTGCCAGCAGCCCCGAAATTATGGACAGTTCCTACGAGCAGTACTTC
NA,few,TRBJ1-1,TRBV30,CACWPEVMNTEAFF,TGTGCCTGCTGGCCGGAGGTCATGAACACTGAAGCTTTCTTT
TRBD1,NA,TRBJ2-1,TRBV13,CASSTVRGQMGSYNEQFF,TGTGCCAGCAGTACGGTCAGGGGGCAGATGGGCTCCTACAATGAGCAGTTCTTC
TRBD1,once,TRBJ1-1,TRBV10-1,CASSENYRTGEAFF,TGCGCCAGCAGTGAGAACTACAGGACAGGTGAAGCTTTCTTT
NA,NA,TRBJ1-1,TRBV5-1,CASSPRGWDTEAFF,TGCGCCAGCAGCCCGCGGGGGTGGGACACTGAAGCTTTCTTT
TRBD2,NA,TRBJ2-7,TRBV7-9,CASSLSGSNYEQYF,TGTGCCAGCAGCTTAAGCGGGAGTAACTACGAGCAGTACTTC
NA,NA,TRBJ2-1,TRBV12-5,CASGLANNEQFF,TGTGCTAGTGGTTTGGCCAACAATGAGCAGTTCTTC
NA,NA,TRBJ1-2,TRBV2,CASLKRGQEYGYTF,TGTGCCAGCCTCAAAAGGGGTCAGGAGTATGGCTACACCTTC
NA,NA,TRBJ2-1,TRBV11-2,CASAHRVTYNEQFF,TGTGCCAGCGCCCATCGGGTGACCTACAATGAGCAGTTCTTC
NA,NA,TRBJ2-5,TRBV4-1,CASSQDPGGRETQYF,TGCGCCAGCAGCCAAGATCCCGGGGGGCGGGAGACCCAGTACTTC
NA,NA,TRBJ1-1,TRBV7-9,CASSLEEVTEAFF,TGTGCCAGCAGCTTAGAGGAGGTCACTGAAGCTTTCTTT
TRBD1,NA,TRBJ1-4,TRBV4-2,CASSLRDREEKLFF,TGTGCCAGCAGCCTAAGGGACAGGGAAGAAAAACTGTTTTTT
NA,NA,TRBJ2-1,TRBV6-4,CASRSYNEQFF,TGTGCCAGCAGGAGTTACAATGAGCAGTTCTTC
TRBD1,NA,TRBJ2-1,TRBV30,CAWNPGDRGPGEQFF,TGTGCCTGGAACCCGGGGGACAGGGGGCCCGGTGAGCAGTTCTTC
TRBD1,NA,TRBJ1-2,TRBV27,CASSPGQGYYGYTF,TGTGCCAGCAGTCCGGGACAGGGCTACTATGGCTACACCTTC
TRBD1,once,TRBJ1-1,TRBV4-2,CASSRLQGPPTEAFF,TGTGCCAGCAGCCGCCTACAGGGGCCCCCCACTGAAGCTTTCTTT
NA,NA,TRBJ2-1,TRBV27,CASSSRYNEQFF,TGTGCCAGCAGTTCCCGGTACAATGAGCAGTTCTTC
NA,NA,TRBJ1-1,TRBV28,CASSLHGRGAFF,TGTGCCAGCAGTTTACACGGCAGGGGAGCTTTCTTT
TRBD1,NA,TRBJ1-2,TRBV29-1,CSVELGQGNYGYTF,TGCAGCGTTGAGTTAGGACAGGGGAACTATGGCTACACCTTC
TRBD1,NA,TRBJ1-3,TRBV29-1,CSVFPGTGEPGNTIYF,TGCAGCGTTTTCCCGGGAACAGGGGAACCTGGAAACACCATATATTTT
NA,NA,TRBJ2-1,TRBV28,CASSFALNEQFF,TGTGCCAGCAGTTTTGCCCTAAATGAGCAGTTCTTC
TRBD1,NA,TRBJ2-7,TRBV7-3,CASSSGAGGAYEQYF,TGTGCCAGCAGCTCGGGAGCAGGGGGCGCCTACGAGCAGTACTTC
TRBD2,NA,TRBJ2-7,TRBV6-5,CASSTGLGAYEQYF,TGTGCCAGCAGTACGGGACTAGGGGCTTACGAGCAGTACTTC
NA,NA,TRBJ1-4,TRBV12-5,CASGLVLGLTGGEKLFF,TGTGCTAGTGGTTTGGTACTGGGGCTTACGGGAGGTGAAAAACTGTTTTTT
NA,NA,TRBJ1-1,TRBV30,CAWTRSNTEAFF,TGTGCCTGGACCAGGTCGAACACTGAAGCTTTCTTT
TRBD2,NA,TRBJ2-2,TRBV4-2,CASPGRAPRGELFF,TGTGCCAGCCCGGGGAGGGCCCCGAGGGGGGAGCTGTTTTTT